This T cell receptor beta chain was observed in a study of tumor-infiltrating lymphocytes in primary liver carcinoma. The blood RNA (from unsorted whole blood) was obtained, and germline DNA was also extracted. A sample of 3.5 to 4.5 milliliters of peripheral blood was taken before surgery. Study results and caveats: Paired tumor-adjacent and tumor-blood samples overlapped less than tumor region pairs did. Bulk samples went unsorted, so CD4+ and CD8+ repertoires were not compared.

The germline gives CDR1 SGHAT, CDR2 FQNNGV. The CDR3 has 14 residues. TCR beta cDNA was prepared out of around 460 ng total RNA by means of a constant-region primer. Three nested multiplex PCR rounds, a slightly modified ARM-PCR method, built the TCR beta libraries. Running around 10 cycles apiece, the first two PCR rounds relied on TRBV1-TRBV30 forward primers together with a C-beta reverse primer. MiXCR was run by TCRdb on the multiplex PCR reads, yielding one entry per CDR3 protein. Found here are some 200,000 distinct CDR3 sequences, around 60% of them singletons; the top ten hold roughly 6.8%. As for this clonotype: Its antigen is not identified.

The sample comprised peripheral blood. The chain uses TRBV11-2 and TRBJ2-7; no clear D gene. The sequence derives from a woman aged 55-69 years with primary liver carcinoma and hepatitis B virus infection. The CDR3 DNA is TGTATCAGCAGCTTGACTGACCTCGACTACGAGCAGTACTTC. Encoded protein: CISSLTDLDYEQYF.